The clone carrying this T cell receptor beta chain was counted only a few times. What it binds is not known. The CDR3 runs to 17 residues. Per germline, CDR1 SEHNR and CDR2 FQNEAQ (reference sequence). V was cut by 10 bases and J by 6 bases, with 28 bases left in between. These data originate in a study of vaccination and CD4 T cells after COVID-19. Stated treatment: roughly 10-day PBMC culture with coronavirus spike peptide pools or control peptides (ViraFEST assay). PCR positivity was dated March to December 2020, before US Alpha, Beta and Delta variants. The Oncomine TCR Beta short-read assay was applied to DNA of cultured CD4+ T cells. TCRdb re-derived calls from the PCR reads in MiXCR, one entry per CDR3 protein. The repertoire consists of 20,000 to 25,000 distinct CDR3 sequences, with 50% occurring once and the leading ten covering roughly 9%.

This clonotype originated in a human donor who had recovered from COVID-19. Material: CD4+ T cells from blood, cultured in vitro. J is TRBJ1-5 and V is TRBV7-9; possibly TRBD1 for D (5 bases). The CDR3 bases are TGTGCCACCCCCCTGGGGACTTTGGTATCAATGGGTCAGCCCCAGCATTTT. Amino acids: CATPLGTLVSMGQPQHF.